Listed below are T cell receptor beta chains from one sample, sequenced in a study of CD8+ T cells in alopecia areata. Profiling relied on immunoSEQ multiplex PCR, and the TCRdb table lists in-frame clones only, not all of them. The sample contains about 110,000 clones, roughly 60% of which appear only once. Sequencing input: CD8+ T cells sorted from blood. These receptors were collected from a human donor in good health. Each CDR3 is given with its conserved first and last residue. A D gene is named only where the DNA matches it firmly. Some rows have no size entry. The others give once, few or many, or a class for an expanded clone.

>TRBV4-2|TRBJ1-5|TRBD1|once
CASSQDTGAQPQHF
TGTGCCAGCAGCCAAGATACAGGGGCTCAGCCCCAGCATTTT
>TRBV5-6|TRBJ1-1|.|.
CASSFGGGGTEAFF
TGTGCCAGCAGCTTCGGGGGTGGAGGGACTGAAGCTTTCTTT
>TRBV29-1|TRBJ2-5|TRBD2|.
CSVGGGSGETQYF
TGCAGCGTTGGCGGGGGGTCCGGCGAGACCCAGTACTTC
>TRBV5-6|TRBJ2-1|TRBD2|.
CASSFSPGGKNEQFF
TGTGCCAGCAGCTTCTCACCGGGGGGGAAGAATGAGCAGTTCTTC
>TRBV9|TRBJ2-7|.|.
CASSGDGLTYEQYF
TGTGCCAGCAGCGGGGACGGATTAACCTACGAGCAGTACTTC
>TRBV5-6|TRBJ2-7|.|.
CASRGTGYDEQYF
TGTGCCAGCAGAGGCACAGGGTATGACGAGCAGTACTTC
>TRBV29-1|TRBJ1-4|.|.
CSVLVPGRIEKLFF
TGCAGCGTCCTGGTCCCGGGACGGATCGAAAAACTGTTTTTT
>TRBV4-1|TRBJ2-4|.|.
CASSQTEGGGIQYF
TGCGCCAGCAGCCAAACGGAGGGGGGCGGCATTCAGTACTTC
>TRBV11-2|TRBJ2-1|TRBD1|.
CASSSDRAEQFF
TGTGCCAGCAGCTCGGACAGGGCAGAGCAGTTCTTC
>TRBV13|TRBJ1-2|.|.
CASSWGTAYGYTF
TGTGCCAGCAGCTGGGGGACGGCCTATGGCTACACCTTC
>TRBV13|TRBJ2-2|.|.
CASSLAGHANTGELFF
TGTGCCAGCAGCTTGGCGGGGCACGCGAACACCGGGGAGCTGTTTTTT
>TRBV4-1|TRBJ1-2|.|once
CASSQEQGYYGYTF
TGCGCCAGCAGCCAAGAACAGGGATATTACGGCTACACCTTC
>TRBV29-1|TRBJ1-1|TRBD1|.
CSAPGDRGTEAFF
TGCAGCGCCCCGGGGGACAGGGGAACTGAAGCTTTCTTT
>TRBV29-1|TRBJ1-2|TRBD1|few
CSVALQGNYGYTF
TGCAGCGTTGCTTTACAGGGGAACTATGGCTACACCTTC
>TRBV7-9|TRBJ1-2|.|.
CASSSTGREALYGYTF
TGTGCCAGCAGCTCCACGGGGAGGGAAGCCCTTTATGGCTACACCTTC
>TRBV4-1|TRBJ2-5|.|.
CASSQVGMTQYF
TGCGCCAGCAGCCAAGTGGGTATGACCCAGTACTTC
>TRBV7-9|TRBJ2-7|.|few
CASSPRDGYEQYF
TGTGCCAGCAGCCCCCGGGACGGCTACGAGCAGTACTTC
>TRBV13|TRBJ2-1|TRBD2|.
CASSPASGGAYNEQFF
TGTGCCAGCAGCCCGGCTAGCGGGGGGGCGTACAATGAGCAGTTCTTC
>TRBV29-1|TRBJ2-3|.|.
CSVDGGNSPTDTQYF
TGCAGCGTTGATGGGGGGAACTCACCCACAGATACGCAGTATTTT
>TRBV7-8|TRBJ2-7|.|.
CASSLAKGAVWGQYF
TGTGCCAGCAGCTTAGCCAAAGGGGCCGTGTGGGGGCAGTACTTC
>TRBV29-1|TRBJ2-7|.|few
CSVVENSYEQYF
TGCAGCGTTGTGGAAAACTCCTACGAGCAGTACTTC
>TRBV25-1|TRBJ2-1|.|.
CASSLRGNNEQFF
TGTGCCAGCAGTCTTCGGGGGAACAATGAGCAGTTCTTC
>TRBV30|TRBJ1-1|.|.
CAWSGDPAGMNTEAFF
TGTGCCTGGAGTGGGGACCCCGCGGGTATGAACACTGAAGCTTTCTTT
>TRBV28|TRBJ2-2|TRBD1|.
CASSFWDRARVDTGELFF
TGTGCCAGCAGTTTCTGGGACAGGGCCCGTGTGGACACCGGGGAGCTGTTTTTT
>TRBV27|TRBJ2-7|TRBD1|once
CASSSKTGVSEQYF
TGTGCCAGCAGTTCCAAAACAGGGGTCAGCGAGCAGTACTTC
>TRBV9|TRBJ2-3|TRBD1|.
CASSGTGADTQYF
TGTGCCAGCAGCGGAACAGGGGCAGATACGCAGTATTTT
>TRBV5-6|TRBJ2-3|TRBD2|.
CASSLSGVDTQYF
TGTGCCAGCAGCCTAAGCGGGGTGGATACGCAGTATTTT
>TRBV19|TRBJ1-5|.|many
CASSPLGPENNQPQHF
TGTGCCAGTAGTCCCCTTGGACCCGAAAACAATCAGCCCCAGCATTTT
>TRBV28|TRBJ2-5|TRBD2|.
CASSLIGTSGGYQETQYF
TGTGCCAGCAGTTTAATCGGGACTAGCGGGGGGTACCAAGAGACCCAGTACTTC
>TRBV7-2|TRBJ2-7|.|.
CASRAGLSYEQYF
TGTGCCAGCAGGGCGGGACTCTCCTACGAGCAGTACTTC